This is a list of T cell receptor beta chains from one sample in a study of control samples from healthy donors and cancer patients. TCRdb's table, derived via immunoSEQ multiplex PCR, lists solely in-frame clones and lacks some. Found here are approximately 28,000 clones, 91% of them singletons; the top ten hold around 12%. The source material was PBMCs. These receptors were taken from a man aged 50 to 59 with lung cancer. The CDR3 runs from the conserved cysteine through the conserved F or W. Fields, in order: CDR3 protein, CDR3 DNA, D gene, clone size, V gene, J gene. A D gene is named only where the DNA matches it firmly. Only part of the rows carry a size: once, few, many, or a class if the clone is expanded.

CASRSFRLAGGASTDTQYF	TGTGCCAGCAGAAGCTTTAGACTAGCGGGGGGGGCTAGCACAGATACGCAGTATTTT	TRBD2	.	TRBV27	TRBJ2-3
CASSVAGQGREQYF	TGTGCCAGCAGCGTAGCTGGACAGGGACGCGAGCAGTACTTC	TRBD1	.	TRBV9	TRBJ2-7
CASSSTENYGYTF	TGTGCCAGCAGTTCGACGGAGAACTATGGCTACACCTTC	.	once	TRBV12-3/TRBV12-4	TRBJ1-2
CASSPGTPPETQYF	TGTGCCAGCAGCCCCGGGACCCCGCCAGAGACCCAGTACTTC	.	.	TRBV11-2	TRBJ2-5
CASSFLAGGLYEQYF	TGTGCCAGCAGCTTCCTAGCGGGGGGGCTGTACGAGCAGTACTTC	TRBD2	.	TRBV7-6	TRBJ2-7
CASSHPGRIGDTQYF	TGTGCCAGCTCACACCCGGGTCGGATCGGAGATACGCAGTATTTT	.	.	TRBV18	TRBJ2-3
CASHPLGGGGERTEAFF	TGTGCCAGCCACCCCTTGGGGGGGGGTGGGGAACGCACTGAAGCTTTCTTT	.	few	TRBV21-1	TRBJ1-1
CASSPGTGRGEAFF	TGCGCCAGCAGTCCAGGGACAGGGAGAGGGGAAGCTTTCTTT	TRBD1	.	TRBV5-1	TRBJ1-1
CASSLGRTSSTNEKLFF	TGTGCCAGCAGCTTAGGGCGGACATCTTCAACTAATGAAAAACTGTTTTTT	.	.	TRBV7-2	TRBJ1-4
CASSEVLGNSYEQYF	TGTGCCAGCAGTGAAGTTCTTGGGAACTCCTACGAGCAGTACTTC	.	.	TRBV2	TRBJ2-7
CASSSAGAGYTF	TGTGCCAGCAGTTCGGCCGGCGCGGGCTACACCTTC	.	.	TRBV6-2/TRBV6-3	TRBJ1-2
CASSFNNEQFF	TGTGCCAGCAGCTTTAACAATGAGCAGTTCTTC	.	.	TRBV11-2	TRBJ2-1
CASSPLTSGTTNTEAFF	TGCGCCAGCAGCCCCCTAACTTCGGGGACAACAAACACTGAAGCTTTCTTT	.	.	TRBV4-1	TRBJ1-1
CASSQVGTITNEQFF	TGTGCCAGCAGTCAGGTAGGGACTATTACGAATGAGCAGTTCTTC	TRBD2	.	TRBV7-3	TRBJ2-1
CATSDFPRPDIQYF	TGTGCCACCAGTGATTTTCCCAGGCCGGACATTCAGTACTTC	.	.	TRBV24-1	TRBJ2-4
CASRALGGAGELFF	TGTGCCAGCAGGGCCCTGGGGGGGGCCGGGGAGCTGTTTTTT	TRBD2	.	TRBV6-5	TRBJ2-2
CASSQDPHRAFF	TGTGCCAGCAGCCAAGATCCGCACCGGGCTTTCTTT	.	.	TRBV3-1/TRBV3-2	TRBJ1-1
CASRGGTGNYGYTF	TGTGCCAGCAGGGGAGGGACAGGAAACTATGGCTACACCTTC	TRBD1	.	TRBV28	TRBJ1-2
CASSQDNRGDEQFF	TGTGCCAGCAGCCAAGATAATCGGGGGGATGAGCAGTTCTTC	TRBD2	.	TRBV3-1/TRBV3-2	TRBJ2-1
CAISEVEPSYTEAFF	TGTGCCATCAGTGAGGTAGAACCGAGCTACACTGAAGCTTTCTTT	.	.	TRBV10-3	TRBJ1-1
CASSRLARNEQFF	TGTGCCAGCAGTCGACTAGCGAGAAATGAGCAGTTCTTC	TRBD2	.	TRBV6-2/TRBV6-3	TRBJ2-1
CASGLGSAGVDTEAFF	TGTGCTAGTGGTTTGGGTTCGGCAGGGGTGGACACTGAAGCTTTCTTT	.	.	TRBV12-5	TRBJ1-1
CASSLQAFGNTIYF	TGTGCCAGCAGCTTACAGGCCTTTGGAAACACCATATATTTT	.	.	TRBV11-2	TRBJ1-3
CASSLDGGTEAFF	TGCGCCAGCAGCTTGGACGGGGGGACTGAAGCTTTCTTT	.	.	TRBV5-1	TRBJ1-1
CASSVATGRHNYGYTF	TGTGCCAGCAGCGTAGCTACCGGGAGGCATAACTATGGCTACACCTTC	.	.	TRBV9	TRBJ1-2
CASFATGDTEAFF	TGTGCCAGTTTCGCGACGGGAGACACTGAAGCTTTCTTT	.	.	TRBV19	TRBJ1-1
CASSDRRIDQPQHF	TGCGCCAGCAGTGACCGGAGGATCGATCAGCCCCAGCATTTT	.	.	TRBV10-2	TRBJ1-5
CASSPGISRLDSPLHF	TGTGCCAGCAGCCCCGGGATCTCGAGGTTGGATTCACCCCTCCACTTT	.	.	TRBV5-5	TRBJ1-6
CASSVGHRAYEQYF	TGTGCCAGCAGCGTAGGACACAGAGCCTACGAGCAGTACTTC	.	once	TRBV9	TRBJ2-7
CASSQETGIGSNEKLFF	TGCGCCAGCAGCCAAGAGACAGGAATCGGTTCTAATGAAAAACTGTTTTTT	.	.	TRBV4-3	TRBJ1-4
CASSKGGYSSNTGELFF	TGTGCCAGTAGTAAGGGGGGGTATTCCTCGAACACCGGGGAGCTGTTTTTT	.	.	TRBV19	TRBJ2-2
CASSDWNEQYF	TGTGCCAGCAGTGACTGGAACGAGCAGTACTTC	.	.	TRBV2	TRBJ2-7
CASSLWTGAIDTQYF	TGTGCCAGCAGCCTTTGGACAGGGGCGATAGATACGCAGTATTTT	TRBD1	.	TRBV7-3	TRBJ2-3
CAWSSQGNQPQHF	TGTGCCTGGAGTTCGCAGGGTAATCAGCCCCAGCATTTT	.	.	TRBV30	TRBJ1-5
CASSQPGQSNQPQHF	TGTGCCAGCAGCCAACCGGGACAGAGCAATCAGCCCCAGCATTTT	TRBD1	few	TRBV6-2/TRBV6-3	TRBJ1-5
CASSNGHWRSTDQPQHF	TGTGCCAGCAGCAACGGCCATTGGAGGTCTACTGATCAGCCCCAGCATTTT	.	.	TRBV21-1	TRBJ1-5
CASRNLDTQYF	TGTGCCAGCCGTAACCTCGATACGCAGTATTTT	.	.	TRBV11-2	TRBJ2-3
CSVEARDRARSYNSPLHF	TGCAGCGTCGAAGCCCGGGACAGGGCCCGCTCGTATAATTCACCCCTCCACTTT	TRBD1	.	TRBV29-1	TRBJ1-6
CASQGARNTGELFF	TGTGCCAGTCAGGGGGCTAGAAACACCGGGGAGCTGTTTTTT	TRBD1	.	TRBV2	TRBJ2-2
CASSYGQGGQPQHF	TGTGCCAGCAGCTATGGACAGGGCGGTCAGCCCCAGCATTTT	TRBD1	once	TRBV7-2	TRBJ1-5
CASSLPGTTEAFF	TGTGCCAGCAGCTTGCCAGGGACGACTGAAGCTTTCTTT	.	.	TRBV7-8	TRBJ1-1
CASSSDRGTDTQYF	TGTGCCAGCAGCTCCGACAGGGGCACAGATACGCAGTATTTT	TRBD1	.	TRBV9	TRBJ2-3
CASSYGTFEKLFF	TGTGCCAGCAGTTACGGGACGTTTGAAAAACTGTTTTTT	.	.	TRBV6-2/TRBV6-3	TRBJ1-4
CASSWTPLRANVLTF	TGTGCCAGCAGTTGGACACCTCTTAGGGCCAACGTCCTGACTTTC	.	.	TRBV6-2/TRBV6-3	TRBJ2-6
CASSLEGRGPEHF	TGTGCCAGCAGCTTAGAGGGCCGGGGACCCGAGCATTTT	.	.	TRBV7-9	TRBJ1-5
CASSRGETEAFF	TGTGCCAGCAGTCGGGGGGAAACTGAAGCTTTCTTT	.	.	TRBV12-3/TRBV12-4	TRBJ1-1
CASSPDGSGNTIYF	TGTGCCAGCAGCCCGGACGGCTCTGGAAACACCATATATTTT	.	once	TRBV7-2	TRBJ1-3
CAWTNGDYGYTF	TGTGCCTGGACTAACGGCGACTATGGCTACACCTTC	.	.	TRBV30	TRBJ1-2
CASVDRISNQPQHF	TGTGCCAGCGTAGACAGGATTAGCAATCAGCCCCAGCATTTT	.	.	TRBV5-8	TRBJ1-5
CASSLLSGPYNEQFF	TGCGCCAGCAGCCTACTAAGCGGTCCCTACAATGAGCAGTTCTTC	.	.	TRBV5-1	TRBJ2-1
CASRSNWDRGFETQYF	TGTGCCAGCAGGTCAAACTGGGACAGGGGTTTCGAGACCCAGTACTTC	TRBD1	.	TRBV27	TRBJ2-5
CASSAGPNYGYTF	TGTGCCAGCAGTGCGGGACCGAACTATGGCTACACCTTC	.	.	TRBV27	TRBJ1-2
CASRPLPSGTNLRNEQFF	TGTGCCAGCAGACCCCTCCCCTCCGGGACAAATTTACGCAATGAGCAGTTCTTC	.	.	TRBV6-4	TRBJ2-1
CASSLQAFNTEAFF	TGTGCCAGCAGCTTACAGGCCTTCAACACTGAAGCTTTCTTT	.	.	TRBV7-3	TRBJ1-1
CASSFGGPRGEQYF	TGTGCCAGCAGCTTCGGGGGGCCCAGGGGCGAGCAGTACTTC	.	.	TRBV7-2	TRBJ2-7
CATGEAGIIEQYF	TGTGCCACCGGCGAGGCAGGGATCATAGAGCAGTACTTC	.	.	TRBV6-5	TRBJ2-7
CASSSLGTGELFF	TGTGCCAGTAGTTCGCTGGGCACCGGGGAGCTGTTTTTT	.	.	TRBV19	TRBJ2-2
CASSRSSYEQYF	TGTGCCAGCAGTCGTAGCTCCTACGAGCAGTACTTC	.	.	TRBV6-2/TRBV6-3	TRBJ2-7
CASSETSTGGWSPLHF	TGTGCCAGCAGTGAAACGTCGACAGGGGGCTGGTCACCCCTCCACTTT	TRBD1	.	TRBV25-1	TRBJ1-6
CASSVGQNTEAFF	TGTGCCAGCAGTGTTGGACAGAACACTGAAGCTTTCTTT	.	.	TRBV6-4	TRBJ1-1